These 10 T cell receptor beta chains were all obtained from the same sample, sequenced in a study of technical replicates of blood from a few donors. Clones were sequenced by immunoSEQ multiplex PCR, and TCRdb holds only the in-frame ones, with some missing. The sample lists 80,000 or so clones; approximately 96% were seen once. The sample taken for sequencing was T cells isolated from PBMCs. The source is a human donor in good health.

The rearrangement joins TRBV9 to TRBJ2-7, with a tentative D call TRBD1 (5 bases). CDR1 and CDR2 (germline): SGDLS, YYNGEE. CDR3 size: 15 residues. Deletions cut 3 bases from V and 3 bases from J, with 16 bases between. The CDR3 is CASSAQDQGFYEQYF. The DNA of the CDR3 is TGTGCCAGCAGCGCGCAGGACCAGGGTTTCTACGAGCAGTACTTC.

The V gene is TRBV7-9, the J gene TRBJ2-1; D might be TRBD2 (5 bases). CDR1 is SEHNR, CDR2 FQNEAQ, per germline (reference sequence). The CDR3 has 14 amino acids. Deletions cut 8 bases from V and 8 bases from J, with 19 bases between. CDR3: CASSEVAKWDEQFF. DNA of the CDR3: TGTGCCAGCTCCGAGGTAGCGAAATGGGATGAGCAGTTCTTC.

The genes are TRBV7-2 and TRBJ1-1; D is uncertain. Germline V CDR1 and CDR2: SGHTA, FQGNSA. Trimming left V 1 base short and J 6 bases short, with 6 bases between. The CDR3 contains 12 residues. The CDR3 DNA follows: TGTGCCAGCAGCTTAGGTCGCGCTGAAGCTTTCTTT. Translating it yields CASSLGRAEAFF.

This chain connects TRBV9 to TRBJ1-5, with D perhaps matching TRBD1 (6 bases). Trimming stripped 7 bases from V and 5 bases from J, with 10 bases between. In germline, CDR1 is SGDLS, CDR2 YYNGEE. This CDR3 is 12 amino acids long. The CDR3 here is CASGGADQPQHF. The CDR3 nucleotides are TGTGCCAGCGGGGGGGCGGATCAGCCCCAGCATTTT.

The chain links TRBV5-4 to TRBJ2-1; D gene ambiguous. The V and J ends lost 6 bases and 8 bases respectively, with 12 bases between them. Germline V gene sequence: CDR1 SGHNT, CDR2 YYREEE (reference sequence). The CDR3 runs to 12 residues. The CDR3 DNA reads TGTGCCAGCACGATAGCTTTTGATGAGCAGTTCTTC. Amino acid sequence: CASTIAFDEQFF.

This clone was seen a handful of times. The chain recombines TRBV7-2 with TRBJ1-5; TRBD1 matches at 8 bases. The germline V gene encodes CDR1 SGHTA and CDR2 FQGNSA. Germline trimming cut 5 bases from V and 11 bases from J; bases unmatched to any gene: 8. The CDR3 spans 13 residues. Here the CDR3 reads CASSTARDRSQHF. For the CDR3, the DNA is TGTGCCAGCAGCACCGCCCGGGACAGGTCCCAGCATTTT.

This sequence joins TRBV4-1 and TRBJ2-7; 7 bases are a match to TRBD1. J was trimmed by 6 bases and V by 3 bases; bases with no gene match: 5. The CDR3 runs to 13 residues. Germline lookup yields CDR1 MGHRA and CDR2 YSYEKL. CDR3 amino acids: CASSHLQGSEQYF. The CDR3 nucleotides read TGCGCCAGCAGCCACCTACAGGGGAGCGAGCAGTACTTC.

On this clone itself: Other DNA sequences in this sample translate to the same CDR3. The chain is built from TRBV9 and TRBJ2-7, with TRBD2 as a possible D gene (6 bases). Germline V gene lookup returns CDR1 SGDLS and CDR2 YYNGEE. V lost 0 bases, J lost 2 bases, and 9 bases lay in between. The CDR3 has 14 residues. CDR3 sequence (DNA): TGTGCCAGCAGCGTAGGAGGCGGGACCTACGAGCAGTACTTC. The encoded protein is CASSVGGGTYEQYF. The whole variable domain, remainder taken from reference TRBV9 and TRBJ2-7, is DSGVTQTPKHLITATGQRVTLRCSPRSGDLSVYWYQQSLDQGLQFLIQYYNGEERAKGNILERFSAQQFPDLHSELNLSSLELGDSALYFCASSVGGGTYEQYFGPGTRLTVT.

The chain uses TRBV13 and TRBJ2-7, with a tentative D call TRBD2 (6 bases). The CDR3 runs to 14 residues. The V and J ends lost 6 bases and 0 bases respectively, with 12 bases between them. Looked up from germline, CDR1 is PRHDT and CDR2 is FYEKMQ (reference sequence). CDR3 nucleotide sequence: TGTGCCAGCAGTTACCGGGACTTCTCCTACGAGCAGTACTTC. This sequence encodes CASSYRDFSYEQYF. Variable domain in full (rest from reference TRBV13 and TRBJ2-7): AAGVIQSPRHLIKEKRETATLKCYPIPRHDTVYWYQQGPGQDPQFLISFYEKMQSDKGSIPDRFSAQQFSDYHSELNMSSLELGDSALYFCASSYRDFSYEQYFGPGTRLTVT.

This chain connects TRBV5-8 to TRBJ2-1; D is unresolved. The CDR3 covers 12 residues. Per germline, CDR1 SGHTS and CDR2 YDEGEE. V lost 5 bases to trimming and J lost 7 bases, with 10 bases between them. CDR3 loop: CASRYQVNEQFF. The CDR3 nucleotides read TGTGCCAGCAGGTATCAGGTAAATGAGCAGTTCTTC.